A single sample gave rise to the 18 T cell receptor beta chains below, sequenced in a study of shared clonotypes between healthy human individuals. The repertoire was sequenced with immunoSEQ multiplex PCR; TCRdb's copy has only in-frame clones and lacks some. The sample records about 2.3 million clones, approximately 95% being singletons. Source material: naive CD4+ T cells from PBMCs. The subset was: CD45RA+ positively selected. These receptors came from a man younger than 35 in good health. Some clones in this sample may be carry-over from other donors' samples.

The chain uses TRBV27 and TRBJ1-2, with 8 bases that match TRBD1. There are 15 residues in the CDR3. The ends lost 5 bases at V and 4 bases at J; junction bases unmatched: 9. Germline values: CDR1 MNHEY, CDR2 SMNVEV (reference sequence). The CDR3 loop is CASSRFAGGSYGYTF. DNA of the CDR3: TGTGCCAGCAGTCGGTTTGCAGGGGGCTCCTATGGCTACACCTTC.

The rearrangement links TRBV18 to TRBJ1-2; a possible D gene is TRBD1 (6 bases). CDR3 length equals 17 residues. CDR1 KGHSH and CDR2 LQKENI come from the germline V gene. The V gene lost 6 bases and the J gene lost 3 bases, with 23 bases spanning the gap. In DNA, the CDR3 is TGTGCCAGCTCCCCGAACAGGGTCGAGATATCACACTATGGCTACACCTTC. Translating it yields CASSPNRVEISHYGYTF.

The V call is TRBV6-5, the J call TRBJ2-5; 9 bases are a match to TRBD1. Per the germline V gene, CDR1 is MNHEY and CDR2 is SVGAGI. V was pared by 2 bases and J by 5 bases, with 6 bases of the junction left unmatched. This CDR3 is 15 amino acids long. The CDR3 DNA follows: TGTGCCAGCAGTTACGCGACAGGGGGGGTGGAGACCCAGTACTTC. Protein sequence: CASSYATGGVETQYF.

The genes are TRBV18 and TRBJ2-5; D unresolved. The CDR3 has 13 residues. Germline CDR1 KGHSH, CDR2 LQKENI. V lost 3 bases and J 5 bases, leaving 10 bases between the germline ends. CDR3 protein: CASSPSRKETQYF. DNA of the CDR3: TGTGCCAGCTCACCGTCCCGGAAGGAGACCCAGTACTTC.

The V and J genes are TRBV5-1 and TRBJ1-4; D might be TRBD1 (6 bases). Trimming shortened V by 0 bases and J by 5 bases, and 11 bases separated the two germline ends. Per the germline V gene, CDR1 is SGHRS and CDR2 is YFSETQ. The CDR3 is 15 amino acids. CDR3 bases: TGCGCCAGCAGCTTGGCCCCGGGACAAAATGAAAAACTGTTTTTT. It yields the protein CASSLAPGQNEKLFF.

The V call is TRBV7-9, the J call TRBJ1-2; weak D call: TRBD1 (6 bases). CDR1 is SEHNR and CDR2 is FQNEAQ in the germline V gene (reference sequence). V gave up 4 bases and J gave up 3 bases, with 18 bases separating them. The CDR3 spans 16 residues. CDR3 region: CASSSQGKRGHYGYTF. The CDR3 DNA follows: TGTGCCAGCAGCTCACAGGGAAAGCGTGGCCACTATGGCTACACCTTC.

This clone has just one count. This chain links TRBV6-1 with TRBJ2-7; the match to TRBD2 covers 7 bases. The trim removed 3 bases at V and 11 bases at J, leaving 4 bases unmatched. There are 11 residues in the CDR3. Germline CDR1 reads MNHNS; CDR2 reads SASEGT. The CDR3 loop is CASSDGGDKYF. The CDR3 DNA reads TGTGCCAGCAGTGATGGGGGGGATAAGTACTTC.

This chain uses TRBV6-1 with TRBJ2-2, with D perhaps TRBD2 (6 bases). Trimming shortened V by 4 bases and J by 5 bases, and 20 bases separated the two germline ends. The germline CDR1 and CDR2 sequences are MNHNS and SASEGT. This CDR3 region has 17 residues. In DNA, the CDR3 is TGTGCCAGCAGTGGGAGGGGCAGGGTGGGCTGGACCGGGGAGCTGTTTTTT. As protein: CASSGRGRVGWTGELFF.

The V gene is TRBV5-1, the J gene TRBJ1-5, with D maybe TRBD1 (6 bases). Germline V gene lookup returns CDR1 SGHRS and CDR2 YFSETQ. V was shortened by 3 bases and J by 5 bases, with 12 bases between the two germline ends. This CDR3 has 14 amino acids. The CDR3 reads CASSSRSGDQPQHF. Written as DNA, the CDR3 is TGCGCCAGCAGCTCCCGGTCAGGGGATCAGCCCCAGCATTTT. Supplemented by reference TRBV5-1 and TRBJ1-5, the full variable domain reads KAGVTQTPRYLIKTRGQQVTLSCSPISGHRSVSWYQQTPGQGLQFLFEYFSETQRNKGNFPGRFSGRQFSNSRSEMNVSTLELGDSALYLCASSSRSGDQPQHFGDGTRLSIL.

This clone was counted once. This chain links TRBV10-3 with TRBJ1-2; D might be TRBD1 (6 bases). This CDR3 contains 14 residues. Germline V lookup: CDR1 ENHRY, CDR2 SYGVKD. The V end lost 2 bases, the J end lost 4 bases, and 11 bases lay between the germline ends. The CDR3 DNA sequence: TGTGCCATCAGTGAGGCACAGGGTGTCTATGGCTACACCTTC. As protein: CAISEAQGVYGYTF.

The chain uses TRBV25-1 and TRBJ2-4, with 9 bases matching TRBD1. CDR1 is MGHDK and CDR2 is SYGVNS in the germline V gene. The CDR3 is 16 amino acids. With V trimmed by 2 bases and J by 8 bases, 10 bases remained unmatched. For the CDR3, the DNA is TGTGCCAGCAGTGAAGCGGGGACAGGGATGGTGGACATTCAGTACTTC. Its protein is CASSEAGTGMVDIQYF.

Only one count was recorded for this clone. The V and J genes are TRBV4-3 and TRBJ1-3; D may be TRBD1 (6 bases). The CDR3 is 19 residues long. CDR1 and CDR2 (germline): LGHNA, YSLEER. The germline V and J ends were trimmed by 4 bases and 2 bases, with 24 bases remaining between them. This CDR3 is CASSLQVGAGTQTGNTIYF. CDR3 DNA sequence: TGCGCCAGCAGCCTGCAAGTTGGGGCCGGGACACAAACTGGAAACACCATATATTTT.

The V call is TRBV6-6, the J call TRBJ1-2; D uncertain. The CDR3 is 16 residues long. CDR1 and CDR2 from the germline V gene are MNHNY and SVGAGI (reference sequence). V gave up 6 bases and J gave up 6 bases, with 23 bases separating them. For the CDR3, the DNA is TGTGCCAGCAGGGTTAGAAGCCGGGCCCCATCAAATGGCTACACCTTC. It translates to CASRVRSRAPSNGYTF.

V gene TRBV12-5 combines with J gene TRBJ2-1; the D gene is possibly TRBD2 (6 bases). Trimming cost V 1 base and J 3 bases, with 19 bases left between them. From germline, CDR1 is LGHNT and CDR2 FRNRAP. CDR3 length: 18 amino acids. The CDR3 sequence is CASGLAQLALPDYNEQFF. The CDR3 DNA reads as TGTGCTAGTGGTTTGGCCCAGCTAGCGCTACCCGACTACAATGAGCAGTTCTTC.

V usage is TRBV4-2 and J usage is TRBJ2-2, with D possibly being TRBD2 (6 bases). The length of the CDR3 is 14 residues. V dropped 7 bases and J dropped 6 bases, with 15 bases sitting between them. Germline CDR1 and CDR2: LGHNA and YNFKEQ. The CDR3 nucleotides are TGTGCCAGCATCCAGGACTACCCCCCCGGGGAGCTGTTTTTT. Its translation: CASIQDYPPGELFF.

The CDR3: CASRPNWRGLSGNTIYF. CDR3 in DNA: TGTGCCAGCAGACCGAACTGGAGGGGCCTCTCTGGAAACACCATATATTTT. This chain joins TRBV11-2 and TRBJ1-3, with a tentative D call TRBD1 (5 bases). Germline CDR1 reads SGHAT; CDR2 reads FQNNGV. V lost 6 bases to trimming and J lost 0 bases, with 18 bases between them. The CDR3 contains 17 residues.

V usage is TRBV29-1 and J usage is TRBJ2-7, with no clear D. Germline V gives CDR1 SQVTM, CDR2 ANQGSEA. The CDR3 is 11 amino acids. The V and J ends lost 4 bases and 4 bases respectively, with 8 bases between them. DNA for the CDR3: TGCAGCGTTGGGTCCGATTACGAGCAGTACTTC. Amino acid sequence: CSVGSDYEQYF.

The rearrangement links TRBV19 to TRBJ1-5; D gene unclear. Trimming removed 8 bases at V and 2 bases at J, with 19 bases between. This CDR3 comprises 16 residues. Germline-derived CDR1 and CDR2 are LNHDA and SQIVND (reference sequence). The CDR3 loop reads CASGRSIKPGNQPQHF. The CDR3 bases are TGTGCCAGTGGACGGTCCATTAAGCCGGGCAATCAGCCCCAGCATTTT.